The 6 T cell receptor beta chains below were found in one sample sequenced in a study of CD8+ T cells in alopecia areata. cDNA serving as the sequencing template came from extracted, reverse transcribed RNA. The data were produced by immunoSEQ multiplex PCR, yet TCRdb's version contains in-frame clones alone and is incomplete. Of about 120,000 clones in the sample, around 61% were seen once. The sequenced sample consisted of CD4+ T cells sorted from blood. The origin of the receptors is a human donor in good health.

The CDR3 sequence: CSASQLREQYF. The CDR3 nucleotides read TGCAGTGCTAGTCAACTGCGCGAGCAGTACTTC. The chain combines TRBV20-1 with TRBJ2-7; D not resolved. The CDR3 has 11 amino acids. The V and J ends lost 3 bases and 6 bases respectively, with 9 bases between them. The germline CDR1 and CDR2 sequences are DFQATT and SNEGSKA (reference sequence).

This clone has more than one count but fewer than ten. This chain joins TRBV5-4 and TRBJ1-2; no firm D call. V was shortened by 2 bases and J by 8 bases, with 13 bases between the two germline ends. CDR1 and CDR2 from the germline V gene are SGHNT and YYREEE (reference sequence). The CDR3 is made up of 13 amino acids. Here the CDR3 DNA reads TGTGCCAGCAGCTTACCGGTAGCTGGGGGCTACACCTTC. Its protein product is CASSLPVAGGYTF.

This chain connects TRBV11-2 to TRBJ2-7; 7 nucleotides line up with TRBD2. CDR1 SGHAT and CDR2 FQNNGV come from the germline V gene. The CDR3 has 15 residues. With 7 bases clipped from V and 0 bases from J, the junction kept 9 bases outside the gene matches. Here the CDR3 DNA reads TGTGCCAGCACCCCAAGCGGGGAGAGCTCCTACGAGCAGTACTTC. Residues: CASTPSGESSYEQYF.

This clone has a handful of counts. The rearrangement uses TRBV29-1 and TRBJ2-7; no firm D call. V lost 1 base, J lost 4 bases, and 8 bases lay in between. This CDR3 spans 12 amino acids. CDR1 and CDR2 from the germline V gene are SQVTM and ANQGSEA. CDR3: CSVEVSIYEQYF. As DNA, the CDR3 is TGCAGCGTTGAAGTGTCTATATACGAGCAGTACTTC.

This chain links TRBV4-1 with TRBJ2-3, with 13 positions matching TRBD2. The CDR3 is 15 amino acids. Germline values: CDR1 MGHRA, CDR2 YSYEKL. After removal of 1 base from V and 8 bases from J, the junction contained 3 bases not matched to a gene. CDR3 loop: CASSQGTSGGGTQYF. The CDR3 DNA follows: TGCGCCAGCAGCCAAGGGACTAGCGGGGGTGGTACGCAGTATTTT.

The rearrangement uses TRBV2 and TRBJ2-5; D may correspond to TRBD1 or TRBD2 (5 bases each). CDR3 length: 16 residues. V was shortened by 3 bases and J by 7 bases, with 21 bases between the two germline ends. Germline CDR1 SNHLY, CDR2 FYNNEI. In DNA, the CDR3 is TGTGCCAGCAGTGACCGGGACCTCTTCCTCAGCGCGACCCAGTACTTC. Amino acid sequence: CASSDRDLFLSATQYF.